This TCR beta chain was observed in a study of cytomegalovirus exposure and HLA in healthy donors. Libraries were prepared by immunoSEQ multiplex PCR; TCRdb keeps only in-frame clonotypes and omits some of them. The data show 250,000 to 400,000 clones, approximately 85% seen once. The germline V gene encodes CDR1 KGHSH and CDR2 LQKENI. This CDR3 spans 14 amino acids. V lost 3 bases to trimming and J lost 10 bases, with 13 bases between them. Specimen: PBMCs. The chain carries TRBV18 and TRBJ1-6, with D tentatively TRBD1 (6 bases). This TCR was sampled from a man aged 25-45 years in good health and CMV-seronegative. The CDR3 is CASSPKKGESPLHF. For the CDR3, the DNA is TGTGCCAGCTCACCTAAAAAGGGGGAATCACCCCTCCACTTT.